This TCR beta chain was sequenced for a study of T-cell reconstitution after alpha-beta-depleted transplantation in children. This clonotype showed up many times. This sample's TCRbeta library carried unique molecular identifier barcodes. TCRdb fed the PCR reads into MiXCR, producing one record per CDR3 protein. This sample has some 75,000 distinct CDR3 sequences, with about 7% found just once. This clonotype was sampled from a human donor who donated a stem cell graft to a child with acute lymphoblastic leukemia. The specimen was PBMCs from the stem cell graft donor, collected from the stem cell graft.

The CDR3: CAGPLGGRYDEQFF. The DNA of the CDR3 is TGTGCCGGGCCTTTGGGAGGGAGGTACGATGAGCAGTTCTTC. The chain couples TRBV7-3 to TRBJ2-1; TRBD2 aligns across 7 bases. Germline V gives CDR1 SGHTA, CDR2 FQGTGA. CDR3 length equals 14 residues. V was pared by 11 bases and J by 8 bases, with 15 bases of the junction left unmatched.